This T cell receptor (beta chain) was found in a study of shared clonotypes between healthy human individuals. Study at large: The study drew on a couple of women and a few men aged 18 to 49 as donors. Study findings and constraints: Estimated clonotype richness was generally higher in naive than memory subsets.

Trimming removed 1 base from V and 5 bases from J, with 11 bases in between. The CDR3 has 14 residues. Germline V CDR1 and CDR2: SGHTA, FQGNSA. Generated by immunoSEQ multiplex PCR, the TCRdb table keeps only in-frame clones and is missing some. The repertoire holds about 2.4 million clones, approximately 94% seen once, with approximately 0.36% in the top ten. Note on this clone: As yet, its antigen is unknown.

J is TRBJ1-1 and V is TRBV7-2; D gene ambiguous. The sequenced sample consisted of naive CD4+ T cells from PBMCs. The subset: CD45RA+ positively selected. The sequence was collected from a man aged 18 to 29 in good health. Some clones in this sample may be carry-over from other donors' samples. This CDR3 is CASSLEGFDTEAFF. Here the CDR3 DNA reads TGTGCCAGCAGCTTAGAAGGGTTCGATACTGAAGCTTTCTTT.